This is a list of T cell receptor beta chains from one sample in a study of blood T cell repertoires in COVID-19. Measured with immunoSEQ multiplex PCR; TCRdb has only the in-frame clones, and not every one. The sample lists 89,000 or so clones, approximately 81% occurring once. Sequencing input: peripheral blood. Source of these receptors: a man aged 80 or over with acute or convalescent COVID-19. The CDR3 runs from the conserved cysteine through the conserved F or W. D genes are given only for firm matches.

d_call	cdr3_length	j_call	v_call	cdr3_nt	cdr3_aa
NA	13	TRBJ1-3	TRBV27	TGTGCCAGCAGCCTCGGTGCGGGAAACACCATATATTTT	CASSLGAGNTIYF
TRBD2	15	TRBJ2-1	TRBV14	TGTGCCAGCAGCCGTGGGACTAGCGGGAGCGATGAGCAGTTCTTC	CASSRGTSGSDEQFF
TRBD1	16	TRBJ2-5	TRBV28	TGTGCCAGCAGCCGAGGGACAGGGAGGTACCAAGAGACCCAGTACTTC	CASSRGTGRYQETQYF
TRBD2	15	TRBJ2-2	TRBV28	TGTGCCTACTCACGGGGGGGGATTGGCACCGGGGAGCTGTTTTTT	CAYSRGGIGTGELFF
TRBD2	13	TRBJ2-5	TRBV7-9	TGTGCCAGCAGCTTAATTAGCGGGGAGACCCAGTACTTC	CASSLISGETQYF
TRBD2	16	TRBJ2-1	TRBV27	TGTGCCAGCAGGAGGACTAGCGATCCTGCCTACAATGAGCAGTTCTTC	CASRRTSDPAYNEQFF
NA	15	TRBJ1-5	TRBV4-2	TGTGCCAGCAGCCCCGGGTCTGAGGGCAATCAGCCCCAGCATTTT	CASSPGSEGNQPQHF
TRBD2	16	TRBJ2-2	TRBV28	TGTGCCAGCACTGAACTAGCGGGACTTTTGGCCGGGGAGCTGTTTTTT	CASTELAGLLAGELFF
NA	15	TRBJ1-2	TRBV5-4	TGTGCCAGCAGCCCGCCGGACAGCCGCCTTTATGGCTACACCTTC	CASSPPDSRLYGYTF
TRBD1	16	TRBJ1-4	TRBV5-8	TGTGCCAGCAGCGTGGGACAGGGAGGCACTAATGAAAAACTGTTTTTT	CASSVGQGGTNEKLFF